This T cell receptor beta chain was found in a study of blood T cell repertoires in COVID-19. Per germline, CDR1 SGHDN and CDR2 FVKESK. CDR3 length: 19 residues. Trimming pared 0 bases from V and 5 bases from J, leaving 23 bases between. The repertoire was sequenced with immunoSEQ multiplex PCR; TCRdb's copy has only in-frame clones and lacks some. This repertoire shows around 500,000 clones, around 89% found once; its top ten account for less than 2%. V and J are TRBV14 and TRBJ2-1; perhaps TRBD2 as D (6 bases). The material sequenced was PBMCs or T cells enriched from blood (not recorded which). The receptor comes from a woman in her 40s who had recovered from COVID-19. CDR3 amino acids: CASSQEEGAGWAVDNEQFF. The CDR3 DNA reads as TGTGCCAGCAGCCAAGAAGAAGGAGCGGGTTGGGCAGTTGACAATGAGCAGTTCTTC.